This T cell receptor (beta chain) was sequenced for a study of blood T cell repertoires in COVID-19. The overall study: Some COVID-19 samples were acute and others convalescent; all came from the United States, Italy and Spain. T cells, B-cell-depleted T cells, or PBMCs provided the cDNA or gDNA that served as material.

Source study methods: Reference gene primers were amplified, and this amplification served to estimate nucleated cell counts. Clones were read by immunoSEQ multiplex PCR, and TCRdb kept only the in-frame ones, dropping some. The D gene and trimming were derived from the DNA, and the V and J assignments and clone size from that table. In the table there are 190,000 or so clones, approximately 90% of which are singletons. CDR3 length: 14 amino acids. Germline V gene sequence: CDR1 LGHDT, CDR2 YNNKEL (reference sequence). V gave up 4 bases and J gave up 5 bases, with 14 bases separating them. This chain joins TRBV3-1 (or the pseudogene TRBV3-2) and TRBJ2-5; TRBD2 is a possible D gene (6 bases). This TCR was recovered from a man in his 60s who had recovered from COVID-19. Specimen: peripheral blood. The CDR3 DNA sequence: TGTGCCAGCAGCCGATTCGGAGGGGTGGAGACCCAGTACTTC. Protein product: CASSRFGGVETQYF.